The source of this TCR beta chain is a study of blood T cell repertoires in COVID-19. Measured with immunoSEQ multiplex PCR; TCRdb has only the in-frame clones, and not every one. The sample consists of a few hundred thousand clones, over 75% of them appearing once. The CDR3 is 17 residues long. V gave up 6 bases and J gave up 5 bases; unmatched junction bases: 17. From germline, CDR1 is MGHRA and CDR2 YSYEKL. The source is a human donor in a cohort sampled during active COVID-19. The specimen was peripheral blood. The chain carries TRBV4-1 and TRBJ1-2, with 8 bases matching TRBD1. Here the CDR3 reads CASRPTTHGQGKYGYTF. The CDR3 nucleotides are TGCGCCAGCAGGCCCACCACCCACGGACAGGGAAAATATGGCTACACCTTC.